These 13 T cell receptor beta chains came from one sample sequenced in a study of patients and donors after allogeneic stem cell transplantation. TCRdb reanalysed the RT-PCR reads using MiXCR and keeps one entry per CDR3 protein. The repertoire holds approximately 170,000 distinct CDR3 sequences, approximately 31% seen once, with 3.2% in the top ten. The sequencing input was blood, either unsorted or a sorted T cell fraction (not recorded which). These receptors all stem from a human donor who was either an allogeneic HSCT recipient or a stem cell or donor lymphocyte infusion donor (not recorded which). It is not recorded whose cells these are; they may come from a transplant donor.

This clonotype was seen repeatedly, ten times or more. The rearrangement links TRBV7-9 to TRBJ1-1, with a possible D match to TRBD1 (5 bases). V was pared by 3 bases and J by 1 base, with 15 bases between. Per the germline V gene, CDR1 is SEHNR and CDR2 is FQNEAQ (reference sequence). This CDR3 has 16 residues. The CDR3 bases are TGTGCCAGCAGCTTGGGCGGGGCCAGTCCGAACACTGAAGCTTTCTTT. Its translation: CASSLGGASPNTEAFF.

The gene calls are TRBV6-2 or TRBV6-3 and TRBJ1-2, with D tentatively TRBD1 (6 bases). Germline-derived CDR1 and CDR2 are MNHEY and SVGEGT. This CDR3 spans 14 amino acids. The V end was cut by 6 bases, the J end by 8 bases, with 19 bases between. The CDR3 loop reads CASSLSDSFGGYTF. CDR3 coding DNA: TGTGCCAGCAGCCTGTCGGACAGCTTCGGGGGCTACACCTTC.

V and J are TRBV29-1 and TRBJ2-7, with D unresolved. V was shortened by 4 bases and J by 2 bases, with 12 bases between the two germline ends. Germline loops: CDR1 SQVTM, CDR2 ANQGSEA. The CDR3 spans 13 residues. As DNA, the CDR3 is TGCAGCGTTGTCTCTGTCGTAACCTACGAGCAGTACTTC. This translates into CSVVSVVTYEQYF.

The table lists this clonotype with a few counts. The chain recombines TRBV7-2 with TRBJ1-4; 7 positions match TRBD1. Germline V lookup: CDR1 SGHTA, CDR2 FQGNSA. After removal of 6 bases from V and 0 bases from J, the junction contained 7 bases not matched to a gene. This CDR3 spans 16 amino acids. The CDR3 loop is CASRLTGTATNEKLFF. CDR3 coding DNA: TGTGCCAGCAGGCTAACAGGGACAGCAACTAATGAAAAACTGTTTTTT.

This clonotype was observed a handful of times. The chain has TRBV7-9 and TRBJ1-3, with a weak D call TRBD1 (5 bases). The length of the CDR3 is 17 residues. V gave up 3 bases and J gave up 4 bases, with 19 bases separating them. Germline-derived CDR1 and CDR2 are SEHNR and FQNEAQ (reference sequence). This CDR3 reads CASSFPVQGFVGNTIYF. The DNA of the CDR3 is TGTGCCAGCAGCTTCCCGGTGCAGGGTTTTGTCGGAAACACCATATATTTT.

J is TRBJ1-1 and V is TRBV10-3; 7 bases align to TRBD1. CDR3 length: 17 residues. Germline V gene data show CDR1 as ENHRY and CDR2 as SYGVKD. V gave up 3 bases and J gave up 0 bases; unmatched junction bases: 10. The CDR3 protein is CAISELGTVVMNTEAFF. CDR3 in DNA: TGTGCCATCAGTGAATTGGGGACAGTTGTTATGAACACTGAAGCTTTCTTT.

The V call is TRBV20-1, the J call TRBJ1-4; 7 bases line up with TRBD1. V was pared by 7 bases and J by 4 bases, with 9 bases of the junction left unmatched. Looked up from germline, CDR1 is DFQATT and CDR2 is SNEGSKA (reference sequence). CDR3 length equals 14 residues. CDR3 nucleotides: TGCAGTGTGTCCCGGGACAGCCTTAATGAAAAACTGTTTTTT. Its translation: CSVSRDSLNEKLFF.

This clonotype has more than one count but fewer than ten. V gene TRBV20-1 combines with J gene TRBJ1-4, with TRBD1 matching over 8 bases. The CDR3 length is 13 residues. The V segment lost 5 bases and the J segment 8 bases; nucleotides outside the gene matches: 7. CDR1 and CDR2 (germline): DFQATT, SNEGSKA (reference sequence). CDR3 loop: CSAHERQGEKLFF. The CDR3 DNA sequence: TGCAGTGCTCACGAACGACAGGGGGAAAAACTGTTTTTT.

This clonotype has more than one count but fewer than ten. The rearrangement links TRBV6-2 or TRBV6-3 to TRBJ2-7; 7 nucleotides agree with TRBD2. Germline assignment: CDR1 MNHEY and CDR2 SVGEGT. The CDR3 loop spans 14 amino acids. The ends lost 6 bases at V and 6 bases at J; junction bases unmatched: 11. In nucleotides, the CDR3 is TGTGCCAGCAGCCCAGCGGGACTAAGCAGCGAGCAGTACTTC. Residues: CASSPAGLSSEQYF.

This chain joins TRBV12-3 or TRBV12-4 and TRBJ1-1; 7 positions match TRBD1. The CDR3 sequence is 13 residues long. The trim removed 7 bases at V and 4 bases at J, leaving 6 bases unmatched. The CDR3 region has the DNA TGTGCCAGCACCCAGACAGGGAGCACTGAAGCTTTCTTT. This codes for CASTQTGSTEAFF.

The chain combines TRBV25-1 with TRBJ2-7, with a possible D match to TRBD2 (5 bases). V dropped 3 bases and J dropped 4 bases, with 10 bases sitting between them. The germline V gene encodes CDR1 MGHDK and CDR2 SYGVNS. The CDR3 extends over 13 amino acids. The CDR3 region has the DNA TGTGCCAGCAGTGACCAGGACTCTTACGAGCAGTACTTC. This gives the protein CASSDQDSYEQYF.

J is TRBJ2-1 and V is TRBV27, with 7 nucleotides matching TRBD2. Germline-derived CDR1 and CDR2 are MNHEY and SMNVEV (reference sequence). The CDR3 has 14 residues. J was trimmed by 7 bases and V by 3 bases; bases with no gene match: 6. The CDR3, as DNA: TGTGCCAGCAGTTTGGCGGGAGATTGGAATGAGCAGTTCTTC. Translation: CASSLAGDWNEQFF.

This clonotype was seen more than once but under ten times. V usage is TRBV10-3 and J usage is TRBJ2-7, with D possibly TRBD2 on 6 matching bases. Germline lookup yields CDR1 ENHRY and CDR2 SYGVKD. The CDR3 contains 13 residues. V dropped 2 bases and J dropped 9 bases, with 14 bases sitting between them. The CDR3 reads CAISEAGSPGQYF. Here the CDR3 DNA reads TGTGCCATCAGTGAGGCGGGGTCGCCAGGGCAGTACTTC.